The 24 T cell receptor beta chains listed next were all sequenced from one sample in a study of blood T cell repertoires in COVID-19. The assay was immunoSEQ multiplex PCR, and TCRdb's table has in-frame clones only and misses some. The repertoire has 310,000 or so clones, 80% to 90% of them found once; the top ten carry around 6.6%. The specimen sequenced was peripheral blood. Receptor source: a man aged 18 to 30 who had recovered from COVID-19.

The chain uses TRBV9 and TRBJ1-6; D gene uncertain. CDR1 SGDLS and CDR2 YYNGEE come from the germline V gene. Trimming left V 3 bases short and J 8 bases short, with 6 bases between. This CDR3 contains 12 residues. This CDR3 reads CASSEPHSPLHF. The CDR3 DNA reads TGTGCCAGCAGCGAGCCCCATTCACCCCTCCACTTT.

This clone was detected a few times. This chain uses TRBV2 with TRBJ1-5; 9 bases line up with TRBD1. V was pared by 8 bases and J by 6 bases, with 11 bases of the junction left unmatched. The CDR3 is 15 amino acids. The germline V gene encodes CDR1 SNHLY and CDR2 FYNNEI. The CDR3 protein is CASRQTDRGSQPQHF. CDR3 nucleotides: TGTGCCAGCCGCCAAACGGACAGGGGAAGTCAGCCCCAGCATTTT.

The rearrangement uses TRBV23-1 and TRBJ2-7; 7 bases align to TRBD2. TRBV23-1 is sorted into the ORF group, with uncertain function. The length of the CDR3 is 17 residues. J was trimmed by 6 bases and V by 1 base; bases with no gene match: 15. CDR3 sequence reads: CASSQWVGGTNPGEQYF. The CDR3 DNA follows: TGCGCCAGCAGTCAATGGGTAGGTGGGACTAATCCTGGCGAGCAGTACTTC.

The genes are TRBV5-1 and TRBJ2-1, with TRBD2 identical over 11 bases. CDR1 is SGHRS and CDR2 is YFSETQ in the germline V gene. This CDR3 comprises 15 residues. V dropped 1 base and J dropped 8; count of bases not matched to a gene: 5. The CDR3 reads CASSLSLAGGYEQFF. The DNA for the CDR3 is TGCGCCAGCAGCTTGTCCCTAGCGGGAGGCTATGAGCAGTTCTTC.

The chain uses TRBV6-5 and TRBJ2-7; TRBD1 matches at 10 bases. The CDR3 length is 15 residues. Germline assignment: CDR1 MNHEY and CDR2 SVGAGI. J gave up 2 bases and V 6 bases, and 7 bases lay outside the gene matches. CDR3 nucleotide sequence: TGTGCCAGCAGGTCTTTCGGGACAGGGGCCTACGAGCAGTACTTC. Translating it yields CASRSFGTGAYEQYF.

The J gene is TRBJ2-5, the V gene TRBV5-4; D is perhaps TRBD1 (5 bases). Germline CDR1 and CDR2: SGHNT and YYREEE (reference sequence). The CDR3 runs 17 residues. V gave up 1 base and J gave up 3 bases, with 19 bases separating them. In nucleotides, the CDR3 is TGTGCCAGCAGCTTGCACCTGTTAGTTCAGGGTGAAGAGACCCAGTACTTC. Its translation is CASSLHLLVQGEETQYF. The full variable domain, completed using reference TRBV5-4 and TRBJ2-5, is ETGVTQSPTHLIKTRGQQVTLRCSSQSGHNTVSWYQQALGQGPQFIFQYYREEENGRGNFPPRFSGLQFPNYSSELNVNALELDDSALYLCASSLHLLVQGEETQYFGPGTRLLVL.

The V and J genes are TRBV19 and TRBJ1-5; unclear D gene. V was cut by 1 base and J by 1 base, with 11 bases left in between. CDR3 length: 16 residues. Germline CDR1 is LNHDA and CDR2 is SQIVND (reference sequence). The DNA for the CDR3 is TGTGCCAGTAGTATAGTGACGACGGGGAGCAATCAGCCCCAGCATTTT. Residues: CASSIVTTGSNQPQHF.

The chain joins TRBV20-1 to TRBJ1-2, with 7 bases lining up with TRBD1. Germline CDR1 DFQATT, CDR2 SNEGSKA (reference sequence). The CDR3 totals 16 residues. The junction had 17 bases not matched to a gene; V was cut back by 3 bases and J by 7 bases. CDR3 coding DNA: TGCAGTGCTAGTGCCAAGTCCCAGGGGGAAAGTCGTGGCTACACCTTC. It is translated as CSASAKSQGESRGYTF.

This chain joins TRBV7-2 and TRBJ1-3; 9 nucleotides align to TRBD1. CDR1 is SGHTA and CDR2 is FQGNSA in the germline V gene. The CDR3 is 15 amino acids. The J segment lost 4 bases and the V segment lost 3 bases, leaving 4 bases of the junction unmatched. The CDR3 region is CASSFTGGTGNTIYF. The CDR3 DNA follows: TGTGCCAGCAGCTTCACAGGGGGCACAGGAAACACCATATATTTT.

V is TRBV4-1 and J is TRBJ1-2; 7 bases match TRBD1. The CDR3 is 17 amino acids. Germline assignment: CDR1 MGHRA and CDR2 YSYEKL. Trimming cost V 3 bases and J 5 bases; bases outside gene matches: 15. CDR3 bases: TGCGCCAGCAGCCAGGACACTGGAACCGGGACAGAGTATGGCTACACCTTC. Protein product: CASSQDTGTGTEYGYTF.

The chain employs TRBV7-2 and TRBJ2-1; 11 bases align to TRBD2. Looked up from germline, CDR1 is SGHTA and CDR2 is FQGNSA. CDR3 length: 18 residues. V lost 4 bases, J lost 3 bases, and 11 bases stayed unmatched. This CDR3 reads CASSSLTSSGGIYNEQFF. CDR3 nucleotide sequence: TGTGCCAGCAGCTCCCTGACCTCTAGCGGGGGGATCTACAATGAGCAGTTCTTC.

This chain links TRBV2 with TRBJ2-5; 7 positions match TRBD2. The CDR3 is 18 residues long. V lost 0 bases to trimming and J lost 5 bases; unmatched junction nucleotides: 15. The V gene's germline CDR1 is SNHLY and CDR2 FYNNEI. The CDR3 nucleotides are TGTGCCAGCAGTGAAGCTTCCTTTCGGCTAGCGGCGGGGGAGACCCAGTACTTC. It specifies CASSEASFRLAAGETQYF.

This chain connects TRBV6-1 to TRBJ2-7; 9 nucleotides agree with TRBD1. The V segment lost 4 bases and the J segment 0 bases; nucleotides outside the gene matches: 7. This CDR3 is 16 amino acids long. CDR1 and CDR2 (germline): MNHNS, SASEGT. CDR3 protein: CASSVFGTGISYEQYF. CDR3 DNA sequence: TGTGCCAGCAGTGTCTTCGGGACAGGGATCTCCTACGAGCAGTACTTC.

The genes are TRBV4-2 and TRBJ2-1; 9 bases align to TRBD1. Losses at the gene ends were 0 bases for V and 7 bases for J; bases not matched to a gene: 7. This CDR3 spans 16 amino acids. The germline gives CDR1 LGHNA, CDR2 YNFKEQ. CDR3 nucleotides: TGTGCCAGCAGCCAAGAGTTTTTACAGGGGGCGAATGAGCAGTTCTTC. Protein: CASSQEFLQGANEQFF.

The chain has TRBV19 and TRBJ1-2; D is possibly TRBD1 (6 bases). CDR3 length: 13 residues. Looked up from germline, CDR1 is LNHDA and CDR2 is SQIVND (reference sequence). V was shortened by 7 bases and J by 8 bases, with 17 bases between the two germline ends. CDR3 in amino acids: CASTPNRVHGYTF. In DNA, the CDR3 is TGTGCCAGTACCCCGAACAGGGTCCACGGCTACACCTTC.

The V gene is TRBV9, the J gene TRBJ2-3; TRBD2 is a possible D gene (6 bases). This CDR3 has 14 residues. Germline V CDR1 and CDR2: SGDLS, YYNGEE. V was shortened by 0 bases and J by 2 bases, with 7 bases between the two germline ends. The CDR3, as DNA: TGTGCCAGCAGCGTAGGCGGGGTCACAGATACGCAGTATTTT. Its translation is CASSVGGVTDTQYF.

This clone was observed a handful of times. This sequence joins TRBV9 and TRBJ1-3; a weak D match, TRBD1 (6 bases). This CDR3 region has 16 residues. Germline CDR1 SGDLS, CDR2 YYNGEE. The V and J ends lost 3 bases and 0 bases respectively, with 13 bases between them. CDR3 in DNA: TGTGCCAGCAGCGGCGGACAGTGGAGCTCTGGAAACACCATATATTTT. Its translation is CASSGGQWSSGNTIYF.

This chain connects TRBV5-1 to TRBJ2-3; 8 bases map to TRBD1. V shed 6 bases and J 6 bases; nucleotides not matched to a gene: 12. The CDR3 is 15 residues long. CDR1 and CDR2 from the germline V gene are SGHRS and YFSETQ. The CDR3 loop reads CASTKDRASTDTQYF. CDR3 nucleotide sequence: TGCGCCAGCACCAAGGACAGGGCCTCCACGGATACGCAGTATTTT. The whole variable domain, filled in from reference TRBV5-1 and TRBJ2-3, reads KAGVTQTPRYLIKTRGQQVTLSCSPISGHRSVSWYQQTPGQGLQFLFEYFSETQRNKGNFPGRFSGRQFSNSRSEMNVSTLELGDSALYLCASTKDRASTDTQYFGPGTRLTVL.

The chain is built from TRBV28 and TRBJ1-1, with D possibly being TRBD1 (5 bases). V was clipped by 1 base and J by 1 base, with 19 bases between them. This CDR3 spans 18 amino acids. Germline lookup yields CDR1 MDHEN and CDR2 SYDVKM. CDR3 nucleotide sequence: TGTGCCAGCAGTTTATCCGTGAATCTGCGGGGGGAGAACACTGAAGCTTTCTTT. Translating it yields CASSLSVNLRGENTEAFF.

The rearrangement links TRBV15 to TRBJ2-7, with no clear D. The V gene's germline CDR1 is LNHNV and CDR2 YYDKDF (reference sequence). V was shortened by 1 base and J by 0 bases, with 13 bases between the two germline ends. CDR3 size: 16 residues. Here the CDR3 DNA reads TGTGCCACCAGCAGAGTTGACCATTCTAGCTCCTACGAGCAGTACTTC. Translating gives CATSRVDHSSSYEQYF.

The J gene is TRBJ2-1, the V gene TRBV5-1; perhaps TRBD2 as D (6 bases). Germline V gene sequence: CDR1 SGHRS, CDR2 YFSETQ. The CDR3 consists of 14 residues. Trimming shortened V by 7 bases and J by 5 bases, and 16 bases separated the two germline ends. CDR3 sequence: CASRPGTSDNEQFF. The CDR3 nucleotides are TGCGCCAGCCGACCCGGGACTTCTGACAATGAGCAGTTCTTC.

The rearrangement joins TRBV27 to TRBJ2-7, with 7 bases fitting TRBD2. The CDR3 is 15 residues long. CDR1 and CDR2 (germline): MNHEY, SMNVEV (reference sequence). The V and J ends lost 2 bases and 3 bases, in that order; junction bases with no gene match: 7. The CDR3 nucleotides read TGTGCCAGCAGTTTAATACTAGCGCAAAGCTACGAGCAGTACTTC. This encodes CASSLILAQSYEQYF.

The chain recombines TRBV30 with TRBJ1-2, with D perhaps TRBD1 (6 bases). Germline CDR1 and CDR2: GTSNPN and SVGIG (reference sequence). CDR3 size: 11 residues. The V end was cut by 7 bases, the J end by 14 bases, with 20 bases between. In DNA form, the CDR3 reads TGTGCCTTCTACGGGGGGCCCATAAAAACCTTC. Translated, it gives CAFYGGPIKTF.

The chain combines TRBV7-8 with TRBJ2-5; possible D gene TRBD1, 6 bases. The CDR3 has 15 amino acids. Trimming took 6 bases from V and 2 from J, leaving 16 bases between them. Germline V gene lookup returns CDR1 SGHVS and CDR2 FQNEAQ. CDR3 sequence reads: CASRPTGSMQETQYF. The DNA of the CDR3 is TGTGCCAGCAGACCTACAGGGTCTATGCAAGAGACCCAGTACTTC.